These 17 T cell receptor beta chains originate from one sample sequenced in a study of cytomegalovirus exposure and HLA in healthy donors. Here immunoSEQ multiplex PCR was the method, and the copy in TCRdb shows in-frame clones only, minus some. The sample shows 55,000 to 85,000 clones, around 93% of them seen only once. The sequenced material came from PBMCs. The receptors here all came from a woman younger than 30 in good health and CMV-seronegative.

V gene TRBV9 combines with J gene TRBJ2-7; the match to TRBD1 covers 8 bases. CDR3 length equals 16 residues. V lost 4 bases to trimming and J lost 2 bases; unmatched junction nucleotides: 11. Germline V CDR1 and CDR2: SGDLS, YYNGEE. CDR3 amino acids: CASSPSPTGVPYEQYF. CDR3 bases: TGTGCCAGCAGCCCATCTCCGACAGGGGTCCCCTACGAGCAGTACTTC.

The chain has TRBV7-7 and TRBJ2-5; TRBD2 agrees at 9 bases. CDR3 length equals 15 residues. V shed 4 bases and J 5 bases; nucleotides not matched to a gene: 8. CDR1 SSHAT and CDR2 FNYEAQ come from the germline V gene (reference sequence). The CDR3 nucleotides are TGTGCCAGCAGCTACCGGACTAGCGCAGGGGAGACCCAGTACTTC. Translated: CASSYRTSAGETQYF.

This chain's CDR3 is CASSTGGTSNYGYTF. In nucleotides, the CDR3 is TGTGCCAGTAGTACAGGGGGCACTTCTAACTATGGCTACACCTTC. The chain uses TRBV19 and TRBJ1-2, with 8 nucleotides matching TRBD1. The CDR3 is 15 amino acids. Germline V lookup: CDR1 LNHDA, CDR2 SQIVND (reference sequence). With 4 bases clipped from V and 0 bases from J, the junction kept 4 bases outside the gene matches.

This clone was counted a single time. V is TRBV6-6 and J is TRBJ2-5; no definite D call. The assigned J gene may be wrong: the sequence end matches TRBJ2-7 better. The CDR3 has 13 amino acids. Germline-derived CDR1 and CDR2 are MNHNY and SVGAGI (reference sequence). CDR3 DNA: TGTGCCAGCAGTCCGGCGGTTCAAGGCGAGCAGTACTTC. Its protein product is CASSPAVQGEQYF.

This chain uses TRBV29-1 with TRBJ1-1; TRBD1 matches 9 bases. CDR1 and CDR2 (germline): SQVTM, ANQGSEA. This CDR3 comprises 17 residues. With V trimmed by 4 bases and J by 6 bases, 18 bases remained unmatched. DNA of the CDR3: TGCAGCGTTGTCTCCAACCCGGGACAGGGATTTGGCGCTGAAGCTTTCTTT. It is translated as CSVVSNPGQGFGAEAFF.

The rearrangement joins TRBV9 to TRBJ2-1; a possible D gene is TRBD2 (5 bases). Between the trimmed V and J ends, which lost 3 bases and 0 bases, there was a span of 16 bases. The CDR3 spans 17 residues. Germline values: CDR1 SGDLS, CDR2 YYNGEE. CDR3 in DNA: TGTGCCAGCAGCGCGACGAGCGGACTCAGCTCCTACAATGAGCAGTTCTTC. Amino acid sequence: CASSATSGLSSYNEQFF.

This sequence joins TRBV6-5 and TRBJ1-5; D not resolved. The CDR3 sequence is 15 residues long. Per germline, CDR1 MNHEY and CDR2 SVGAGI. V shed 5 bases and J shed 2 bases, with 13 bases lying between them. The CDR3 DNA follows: TGTGCCAGCAGTGTCCCCTCGGGTCGCAATCAGCCCCAGCATTTT. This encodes CASSVPSGRNQPQHF.

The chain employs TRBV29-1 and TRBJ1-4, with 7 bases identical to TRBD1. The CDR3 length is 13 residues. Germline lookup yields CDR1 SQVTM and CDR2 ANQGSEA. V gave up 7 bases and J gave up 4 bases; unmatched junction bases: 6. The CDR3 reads CSASTGYNEKLFF. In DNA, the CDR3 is TGCAGCGCCTCGACAGGGTATAATGAAAAACTGTTTTTT.

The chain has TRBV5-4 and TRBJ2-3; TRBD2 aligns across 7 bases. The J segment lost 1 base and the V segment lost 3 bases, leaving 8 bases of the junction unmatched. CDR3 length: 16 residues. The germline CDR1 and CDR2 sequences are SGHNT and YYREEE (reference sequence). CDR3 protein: CASSSVAGRGTDTQYF. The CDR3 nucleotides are TGTGCCAGCAGCTCCGTAGCGGGTCGAGGCACAGATACGCAGTATTTT.

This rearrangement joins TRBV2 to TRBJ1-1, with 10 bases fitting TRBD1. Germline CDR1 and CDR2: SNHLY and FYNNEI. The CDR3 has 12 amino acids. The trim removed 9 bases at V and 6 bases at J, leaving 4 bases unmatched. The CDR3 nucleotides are TGTGCCAGTAGGACAGGGGGACCTGAAGCTTTCTTT. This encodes CASRTGGPEAFF. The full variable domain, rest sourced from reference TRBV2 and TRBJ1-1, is EPEVTQTPSHQVTQMGQEVILRCVPISNHLYFYWYRQILGQKVEFLVSFYNNEISEKSEIFDDQFSVERPDGSNFTLKIRSTKLEDSAMYFCASRTGGPEAFFGQGTRLTVV.

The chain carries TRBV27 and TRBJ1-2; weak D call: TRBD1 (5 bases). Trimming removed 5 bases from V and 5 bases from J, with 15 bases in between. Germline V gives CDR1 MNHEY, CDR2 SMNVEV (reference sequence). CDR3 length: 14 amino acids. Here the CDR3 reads CASSPSRGPYGYTF. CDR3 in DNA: TGTGCCAGCAGTCCATCAAGGGGTCCGTATGGCTACACCTTC.

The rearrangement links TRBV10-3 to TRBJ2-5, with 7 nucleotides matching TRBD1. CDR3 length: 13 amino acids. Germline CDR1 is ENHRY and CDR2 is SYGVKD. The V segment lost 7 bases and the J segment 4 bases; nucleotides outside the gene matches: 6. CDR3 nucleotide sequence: TGTGCCATCACTGACAGGGTGTTAGAGACCCAGTACTTC. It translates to CAITDRVLETQYF.

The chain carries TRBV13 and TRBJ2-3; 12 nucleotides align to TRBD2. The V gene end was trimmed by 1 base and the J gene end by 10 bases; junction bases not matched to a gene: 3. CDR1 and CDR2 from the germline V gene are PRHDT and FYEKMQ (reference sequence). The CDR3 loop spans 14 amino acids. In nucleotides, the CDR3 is TGTGCCAGCAGCTTAGTTCTAGCGGGGGGGTCGCAGTATTTT. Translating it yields CASSLVLAGGSQYF.

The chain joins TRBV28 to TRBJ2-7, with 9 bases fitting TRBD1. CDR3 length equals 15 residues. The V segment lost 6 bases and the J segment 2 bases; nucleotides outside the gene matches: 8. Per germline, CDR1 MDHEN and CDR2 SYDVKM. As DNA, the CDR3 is TGTGCCAGCAGCCTGTCCGGGACAGGGACCTACGAGCAGTACTTC. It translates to CASSLSGTGTYEQYF.

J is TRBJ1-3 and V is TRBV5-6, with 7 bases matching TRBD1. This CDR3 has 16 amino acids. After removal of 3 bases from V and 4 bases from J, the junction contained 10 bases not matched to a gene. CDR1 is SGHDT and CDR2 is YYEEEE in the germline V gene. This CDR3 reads CASSSRSTGSGNTIYF. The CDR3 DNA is TGTGCCAGCAGCTCCCGGTCGACAGGGTCGGGAAACACCATATATTTT.

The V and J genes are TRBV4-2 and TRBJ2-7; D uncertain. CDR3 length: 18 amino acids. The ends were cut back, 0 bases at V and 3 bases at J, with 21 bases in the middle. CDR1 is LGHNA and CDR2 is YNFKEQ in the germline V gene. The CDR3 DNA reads TGTGCCAGCAGCCAAGATCAGGCCACAAGAACAACCAGCTACGAGCAGTACTTC. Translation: CASSQDQATRTTSYEQYF.

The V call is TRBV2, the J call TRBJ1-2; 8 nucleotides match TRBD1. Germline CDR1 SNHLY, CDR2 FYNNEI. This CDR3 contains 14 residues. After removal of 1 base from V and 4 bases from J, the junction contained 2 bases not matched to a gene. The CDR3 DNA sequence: TGTGCCAGCAGTGAAGGAACAGGGGGCTATGGCTACACCTTC. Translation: CASSEGTGGYGYTF.